This TCR beta chain was profiled in a study of T-cell memory formation after mild COVID-19. This clonotype was observed a few times. What it binds is unknown. Germline CDR1 and CDR2: MGHRA and YSYEKL. The CDR3 spans 15 residues. The V gene lost 4 bases and the J gene lost 5 bases, with 18 bases spanning the gap. From the 5' RACE reads, TCRdb called clonotypes with MiXCR, one entry per CDR3 protein. The sample comprises roughly 200,000 distinct CDR3 sequences, about 21% of which are singletons, and more than 20% rests with the top ten. General study points: Pre-infection memory carried some responding clones, suggesting that cross-reactive memory joined.

This TCR was recovered from an adult woman who had mild COVID-19 (a few samples of this study predate the infection). Cell type and time point are not known. V usage is TRBV4-1 and J usage is TRBJ2-7; D is uncertain. Sample: PBMCs or a T cell subset sorted from them (not recorded which). CDR3 coding DNA: TGCGCCAGCAGCCCCACTCTTTTGGGTAACCACGAGCAGTACTTC. Translated: CASSPTLLGNHEQYF.